This is a list of T cell receptor beta chains from one sample in a study of cytomegalovirus exposure and HLA in healthy donors. The assay was immunoSEQ multiplex PCR, and TCRdb's table has in-frame clones only and misses some. The sample has some 140,000 clones, 76% seen once. Sequencing used PBMCs. All receptors come from a man aged 35 to 55 in good health and CMV-seronegative. Each CDR3 is given with its conserved first and last residue. D genes are given only for firm matches. Size is omitted from some rows. Given values are once, few, many or a class for expanded clones.

>-|TRBJ2-7|-|TRBV30
CAWSVFPGEQYF
TGTGCCTGGAGTGTATTCCCGGGCGAGCAGTACTTC
>-|TRBJ2-7|TRBD1|TRBV7-6
CASSPTGDGEQYF
TGTGCCAGCAGCCCCACAGGGGACGGTGAGCAGTACTTC
>-|TRBJ2-7|-|TRBV6-1
CASSEGVRTASYEQYF
TGTGCCAGCAGTGAAGGGGTGCGGACAGCTTCTTACGAGCAGTACTTC
>-|TRBJ2-7|TRBD2|TRBV13
CASSSRTSDGSEQYF
TGTGCCAGCAGCTCCCGGACTAGCGACGGCTCCGAGCAGTACTTC
>-|TRBJ2-5|-|TRBV27
CASSFSSVPRETQYF
TGTGCCAGCAGTTTCTCGTCAGTTCCCAGAGAGACCCAGTACTTC
>few|TRBJ2-5|-|TRBV9
CASSLTGTPQETQYF
TGTGCCAGCAGCCTAACCGGGACTCCACAAGAGACCCAGTACTTC
>-|TRBJ2-5|-|TRBV4-3
CASSQEIRTEKYF
TGCGCCAGCAGCCAAGAGATCAGGACTGAAAAGTACTTC
>-|TRBJ1-1|-|TRBV19
CASSATVNTEAFF
TGTGCCAGTAGTGCGACAGTGAACACTGAAGCTTTCTTT
>-|TRBJ2-7|TRBD2|TRBV27
CASSFGGGPYEQYF
TGTGCCAGCAGTTTCGGGGGAGGGCCCTACGAGCAGTACTTC
>-|TRBJ2-7|-|TRBV6-1
CASRGFTTILRGQYF
TGTGCCAGCCGTGGGTTCACTACTATTCTACGAGGGCAGTACTTC
>-|TRBJ2-5|TRBD1|TRBV30
CAWRTQGGQETQYF
TGTGCCTGGAGGACACAGGGGGGCCAAGAGACCCAGTACTTC
>once|TRBJ2-1|-|TRBV7-2
CASSSLGGDEQFF
TGTGCCAGCAGCTCTCTCGGAGGGGATGAGCAGTTCTTC
>few|TRBJ1-5|-|TRBV6-1
CASRGSGQPQHF
TGTGCCAGCAGGGGGAGTGGACAGCCCCAGCATTTT
>-|TRBJ2-6|-|TRBV5-1
CASSLDHSGANVLTF
TGCGCCAGCAGTCTAGATCACTCTGGGGCCAACGTCCTGACTTTC
>-|TRBJ2-3|TRBD1|TRBV6-5
CASNTGVSSDTQYF
TGTGCCAGCAACACAGGGGTTTCTTCGGATACGCAGTATTTT
>once|TRBJ2-4|TRBD1|TRBV19
CASSIWTGEGKNIQYF
TGTGCCAGTAGTATTTGGACAGGGGAGGGCAAAAACATTCAGTACTTC
>-|TRBJ2-7|TRBD2|TRBV6-6
CASAETSGTREQYF
TGTGCCAGCGCAGAGACTAGCGGGACCCGGGAGCAGTACTTC
>-|TRBJ2-5|-|TRBV6-5
CASSYSGSGETQYF
TGTGCCAGCAGTTACTCGGGGTCGGGGGAGACCCAGTACTTC
>-|TRBJ1-6|-|TRBV15
CATSRSRQARNSPLHF
TGTGCCACCAGCAGATCCCGACAGGCGCGTAATTCACCCCTCCACTTT
>-|TRBJ1-1|-|TRBV6-5
CASSFRDRPTGAFF
TGTGCCAGCAGTTTTAGAGACAGACCAACCGGGGCTTTCTTT
>few|TRBJ1-1|TRBD1|TRBV5-6
CASSWMDRHDWDLTEAFF
TGTGCCAGCAGCTGGATGGACAGGCACGATTGGGACCTGACTGAAGCTTTCTTT
>-|TRBJ1-1|-|TRBV6-5
CASSTGIGGTEAFF
TGTGCCAGCAGCACGGGTATCGGGGGGACTGAAGCTTTCTTT
>-|TRBJ2-1|-|TRBV30
CACRALTGGFRPNEQFF
TGTGCCTGTCGCGCTCTAACGGGGGGCTTTAGGCCCAATGAGCAGTTCTTC
>-|TRBJ2-7|-|TRBV6-1
CASRDGLVYEQYF
TGTGCCAGCAGGGACGGACTGGTCTACGAGCAGTACTTC
>once|TRBJ2-2|TRBD2|TRBV5-1
CASSDSGRPGELFF
TGCGCCAGCAGCGATAGCGGGAGACCCGGGGAGCTGTTTTTT
>-|TRBJ2-7|TRBD2|TRBV14
CASSQGLAGVSYEQYF
TGTGCCAGCAGCCAGGGACTAGCGGGAGTCAGCTACGAGCAGTACTTC
>-|TRBJ2-1|TRBD2|TRBV4-3
CASSPTEGSGRLGEQFF
TGCGCCAGCAGCCCCACCGAGGGTAGCGGGAGACTCGGTGAGCAGTTCTTC
>-|TRBJ2-3|TRBD1|TRBV19
CASRSQGADTQYF
TGTGCCAGTAGGAGCCAGGGGGCAGATACGCAGTATTTT
>once|TRBJ2-5|TRBD1|TRBV9
CASSLQGTRQETQYF
TGTGCCAGCAGCTTACAGGGGACGCGCCAAGAGACCCAGTACTTC
>-|TRBJ1-1|-|TRBV11-3
CASSLGLATNTEAFF
TGTGCCAGCAGCTTAGGCCTAGCAACGAACACTGAAGCTTTCTTT
>-|TRBJ1-3|-|TRBV7-2
CASSSETGSLGTIYF
TGTGCCAGCAGCTCCGAAACGGGATCTTTGGGCACCATATATTTT
>-|TRBJ1-1|-|TRBV10-3
CAISGDSTEAFF
TGTGCCATCAGTGGCGACTCCACTGAAGCTTTCTTT
>-|TRBJ2-3|-|TRBV14
CASSQGTTSTDTQYF
TGTGCCAGCAGCCAAGGGACAACTAGCACAGATACGCAGTATTTT
>-|TRBJ1-2|TRBD1|TRBV30
CAWSKTGRFYGYTF
TGTGCCTGGTCTAAGACAGGGCGCTTCTATGGCTACACCTTC
>-|TRBJ2-7|-|TRBV4-1
CASSQGSEQYF
TGCGCCAGCAGCCAAGGGAGCGAGCAGTACTTC